The clone carrying this T cell receptor beta chain was detected ten times or more. The antigen remains undetermined. One end of the junction varies from germline; a read error may be responsible. This specimen belongs to a study of identical twins. Study-wide points: Fewer insertions marked abundant cord blood beta clonotypes; young adult naive trended weakly, memory not at all. Out-of-frame TCR alpha sharing observed in monozygotic twins exceeded model estimates.

CDR3 size: 13 residues. TCRdb re-called the 5' RACE reads with MiXCR, one entry per CDR3 protein. The sample includes about 240,000 distinct CDR3 sequences, about 13% of them seen just once. The same data also went into a second study, on yellow fever vaccine responses in identical twins.

The rearrangement uses TRBV12-3 or TRBV12-4 and TRBJ1-1; the D is unclear. The sequenced sample was memory (CD45RO+) T cells sorted from blood. The receptor was isolated from a woman younger than 35 in good health. CDR3 loop: CASSLAGNTEAFF. The CDR3 nucleotides are TGTGCCAGCAGCTTAGCGGGGAACACTGAAGCTTTCTTT.